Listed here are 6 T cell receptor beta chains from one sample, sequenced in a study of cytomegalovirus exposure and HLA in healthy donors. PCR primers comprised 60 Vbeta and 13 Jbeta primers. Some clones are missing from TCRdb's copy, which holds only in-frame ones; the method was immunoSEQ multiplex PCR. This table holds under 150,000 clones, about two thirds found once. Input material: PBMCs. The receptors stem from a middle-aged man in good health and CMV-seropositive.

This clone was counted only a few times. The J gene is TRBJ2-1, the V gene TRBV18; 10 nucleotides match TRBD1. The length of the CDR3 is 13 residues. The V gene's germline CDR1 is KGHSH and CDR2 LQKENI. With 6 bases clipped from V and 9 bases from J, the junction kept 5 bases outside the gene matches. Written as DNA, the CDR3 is TGTGCCAGCTCTTCCCGGGACAGGGGTGAGCAGTTCTTC. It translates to CASSSRDRGEQFF.

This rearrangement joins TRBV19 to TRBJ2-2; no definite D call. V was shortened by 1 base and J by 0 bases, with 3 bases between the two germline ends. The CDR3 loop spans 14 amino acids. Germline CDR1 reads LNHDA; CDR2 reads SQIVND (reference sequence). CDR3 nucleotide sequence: TGTGCCAGTAGTATAGCTTCGAACACCGGGGAGCTGTTTTTT. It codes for CASSIASNTGELFF.

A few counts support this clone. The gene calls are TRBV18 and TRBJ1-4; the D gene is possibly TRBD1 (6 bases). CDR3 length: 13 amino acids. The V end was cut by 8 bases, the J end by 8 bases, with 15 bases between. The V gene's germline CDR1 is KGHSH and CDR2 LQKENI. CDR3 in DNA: TGTGCCAGCCAAAGGGGGGGCTGGGAAAAACTGTTTTTT. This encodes CASQRGGWEKLFF.

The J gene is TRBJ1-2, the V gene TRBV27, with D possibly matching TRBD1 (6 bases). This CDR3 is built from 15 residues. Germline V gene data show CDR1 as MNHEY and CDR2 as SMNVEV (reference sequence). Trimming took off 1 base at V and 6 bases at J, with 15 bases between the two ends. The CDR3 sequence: CASSLYSRGEDGYTF. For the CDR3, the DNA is TGTGCCAGCAGTTTATATTCCAGGGGTGAAGATGGCTACACCTTC.

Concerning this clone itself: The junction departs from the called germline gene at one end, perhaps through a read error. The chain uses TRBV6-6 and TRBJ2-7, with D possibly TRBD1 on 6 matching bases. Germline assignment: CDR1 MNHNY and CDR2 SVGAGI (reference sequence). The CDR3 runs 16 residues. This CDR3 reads CASSRNSGTFLYKQYF. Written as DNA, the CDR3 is TGTGCCAGCAGTCGAAACTCCGGGACATTCCTCTACAAGCAGTACTTC.

Here the CDR3 DNA reads TGTGCCAGCAGAGAACAGGGGGTCGGGGATGGCTACACCTTC. The encoded protein is CASREQGVGDGYTF. The V call is TRBV6-1, the J call TRBJ1-2; 8 bases line up with TRBD1. The CDR3 is made up of 14 amino acids. Germline assignment: CDR1 MNHNS and CDR2 SASEGT. Trimming took 6 bases from V and 6 from J; bases not matched to a gene: 9.